This TCR beta chain was found in a study of T cells in Graves' hyperthyroidism and ophthalmopathy. The CDR3 totals 14 residues. Deletions cut 1 base from V and 7 bases from J, with 13 bases between. The germline V gene encodes CDR1 SGHTA and CDR2 FQGNSA. Amplification of TCR beta CDR3 regions was performed using RNA transcripts as template. Primed by the HTBI set, a first-round RT-PCR was run on the TCR CDR3. MiXCR, run by TCRdb on the multiplex PCR reads, gives a single entry per CDR3 protein. The sample shows around 540,000 distinct CDR3 sequences, about half of them seen only once. Sequenced input: peripheral blood or thyroid tissue (not recorded which). This sequence was found in a woman aged 18 to 35 with Graves' hyperthyroidism. The gene calls are TRBV7-2 and TRBJ2-5; tentatively, D is TRBD2 (5 bases). The CDR3 DNA reads as TGTGCCAGCAGCTTAGGAATAGGGAGTGGGACCCAGTACTTC. Its translation: CASSLGIGSGTQYF.